Listed below are T cell receptor beta chains from one sample, sequenced in a study of T cell responses to AZD1222 COVID-19 vaccine. Sequencing used immunoSEQ multiplex PCR; TCRdb keeps in-frame clones, though not all of them. The top ten clones hold about 3.4% of a sample with some 81,000 clones, 70% to 90% of them seen once. The material sequenced was peripheral blood, taken 28 days after the second AZD1222 dose. These receptors originate from an adult who received the AZD1222 COVID-19 vaccine. The CDR3 runs from the conserved cysteine through the conserved F or W. Each record gives: CDR3 DNA, CDR3 protein, D gene, clone size, V gene, J gene. A D gene is named only where the DNA matches it firmly. The listing skips clone size in some rows; elsewhere it reads once, few, many or a size class.

CDR3 DNA: TGTGCCAGCAGCTCGACAGGGTTCTATGGCTACACCTTC
CDR3 protein: CASSSTGFYGYTF
D gene: TRBD1
clone size: NA
V gene: TRBV5-4
J gene: TRBJ1-2

CDR3 DNA: TGCGCCAGCAGCCAGCCCGGGGCCGGGACTAGGAAAGGCCAAGAGACCCAGTACTTC
CDR3 protein: CASSQPGAGTRKGQETQYF
D gene: TRBD2
clone size: NA
V gene: TRBV4-1
J gene: TRBJ2-5

CDR3 DNA: TGTGCCAGCAGCTACGACAGGGCCGCAGCCGGAAATCCAGATACGCAGTATTTT
CDR3 protein: CASSYDRAAAGNPDTQYF
D gene: TRBD1
clone size: NA
V gene: TRBV7-9
J gene: TRBJ2-3

CDR3 DNA: TGTGCCAGTAGTATCAGGGTGTCAGACTCCACAGATACGCAGTATTTT
CDR3 protein: CASSIRVSDSTDTQYF
D gene: NA
clone size: NA
V gene: TRBV19
J gene: TRBJ2-3

CDR3 DNA: TGTGCCAGCAGCTTAGACACGCATAGCAATCAGCCCCAGCATTTT
CDR3 protein: CASSLDTHSNQPQHF
D gene: NA
clone size: NA
V gene: TRBV11-2
J gene: TRBJ1-5

CDR3 DNA: TGTGCCAGCAGCATCCAGGGGACGAACACTGAAGCTTTCTTT
CDR3 protein: CASSIQGTNTEAFF
D gene: NA
clone size: NA
V gene: TRBV7-3
J gene: TRBJ1-1

CDR3 DNA: TGTGCCAGCAGTTCCCAGGGGGCCGGGAACACTGAAGCTTTCTTT
CDR3 protein: CASSSQGAGNTEAFF
D gene: TRBD1
clone size: NA
V gene: TRBV6-6
J gene: TRBJ1-1

CDR3 DNA: TGTGCCAGCAGTTCGGGACAGACCCAAGAGACCCAGTACTTC
CDR3 protein: CASSSGQTQETQYF
D gene: TRBD1
clone size: NA
V gene: TRBV28
J gene: TRBJ2-5

CDR3 DNA: TGTGCCAGCTCACCACGTATCCGGGGTGACGAGCAGTACTTC
CDR3 protein: CASSPRIRGDEQYF
D gene: NA
clone size: NA
V gene: TRBV18
J gene: TRBJ2-7

CDR3 DNA: TGTGCCAGCAGTGATTCGAGTCTGGGTACTGGCTACACCTTC
CDR3 protein: CASSDSSLGTGYTF
D gene: NA
clone size: NA
V gene: TRBV2
J gene: TRBJ1-2

CDR3 DNA: TGTGCCAGCACCGAACAGGGGGCAGATTCACCCCTCCACTTT
CDR3 protein: CASTEQGADSPLHF
D gene: TRBD1
clone size: medium-sized
V gene: TRBV2
J gene: TRBJ1-6

CDR3 DNA: TGTGCCAGCAGTCAGGTCTCCTACGAGCAGTACTTC
CDR3 protein: CASSQVSYEQYF
D gene: NA
clone size: NA
V gene: TRBV6-5
J gene: TRBJ2-7

CDR3 DNA: TGTGCCAGCAGGGGGACACTCTCCTACGAGCAGTACTTC
CDR3 protein: CASRGTLSYEQYF
D gene: NA
clone size: NA
V gene: TRBV3-1/TRBV3-2
J gene: TRBJ2-7